Included here is one T cell receptor beta chain sequence, with context. Its antigen is not identified. The entry originates in a study of T cell responses to AZD1222 COVID-19 vaccine. The data were produced by immunoSEQ multiplex PCR, yet TCRdb's version contains in-frame clones alone and is incomplete. This sample carries over 90,000 clones, roughly 87% of them seen once, and the ten largest clones take about 4.8%. Trimming took 6 bases from V and 5 from J, leaving 20 bases between them. Germline values: CDR1 MNHEY, CDR2 SMNVEV (reference sequence). The CDR3 is made up of 16 amino acids. Findings of the study overall: Only a handful of people who got AZD1222 tested seropositive at baseline. It was only after the peak T cell response that any repertoires were sampled. Spike-specific TCR breadth and depth both grew after two AZD1222 doses. White British people made up most donors, females outnumbered males, and clonal diversity was possibly underestimated.

The rearrangement links TRBV27 to TRBJ1-5; no definite D call. The sequences come from peripheral blood, collected on day 0 of AZD1222 vaccination. This sequence originates from an adult in good health. This chain's CDR3 is CASSPGEDLYDQPQHF. The CDR3 DNA reads TGTGCCAGCAGCCCAGGAGAGGACCTTTATGATCAGCCCCAGCATTTT.